The 8 T cell receptor beta chains given below trace back to one sample, sequenced in a study of control samples from healthy donors and cancer patients. Generated by immunoSEQ multiplex PCR, the TCRdb table keeps only in-frame clones and is missing some. The sample comprises more than 75,000 clones, around three quarters of which are singletons, and under 12% rests with the top ten. Sequenced input: blood. The receptors originated from a woman aged 25 to 45 in good health.

The chain is built from TRBV5-1 and TRBJ2-7, with D unclear. The germline CDR1 and CDR2 sequences are SGHRS and YFSETQ. Trimming shortened V by 0 bases and J by 6 bases, and 7 bases separated the two germline ends. This CDR3 has 12 amino acids. The CDR3 sequence is CASSLDSGEQYF. CDR3 bases: TGCGCCAGCAGCTTGGACTCAGGCGAGCAGTACTTC.

V is TRBV6-5 and J is TRBJ1-4, with unresolved D. V gave up 2 bases and J gave up 2 bases, with 12 bases separating them. Germline CDR1 is MNHEY and CDR2 is SVGAGI. The CDR3 has 16 residues. The CDR3 spells CASSYTTMGTNEKLFF. The CDR3 nucleotides are TGTGCCAGCAGTTACACAACAATGGGGACTAATGAAAAACTGTTTTTT.

The chain employs TRBV5-6 and TRBJ1-5; no clear D. CDR3 length equals 14 residues. Germline V gives CDR1 SGHDT, CDR2 YYEEEE. Trimming stripped 0 bases from V and 6 bases from J, with 10 bases between. CDR3 loop: CASSLGGSFQPQHF. As DNA, the CDR3 is TGTGCCAGCAGCTTGGGGGGTTCGTTTCAGCCCCAGCATTTT.

This chain uses TRBV9 with TRBJ2-3, with 8 bases that match TRBD2. V shed 0 bases, J shed 5 bases, and the junction held 5 bases outside the gene matches. Germline CDR1 SGDLS, CDR2 YYNGEE. The CDR3 is 15 amino acids. The CDR3 region has the DNA TGTGCCAGCAGCGTAGGAGCGGGGGTGGGAGATACGCAGTATTTT. It encodes CASSVGAGVGDTQYF.

The chain joins TRBV27 to TRBJ1-4; 8 positions match TRBD1. J gave up 8 bases and V 6 bases, and 17 bases lay outside the gene matches. This CDR3 spans 17 amino acids. CDR1 and CDR2 from the germline V gene are MNHEY and SMNVEV (reference sequence). This CDR3 reads CASRTSLELTGVEKLFF. The CDR3 DNA reads TGTGCCAGCAGGACCTCCCTGGAGTTGACAGGGGTAGAAAAACTGTTTTTT.

This clone was recorded a few times. The chain links TRBV9 to TRBJ2-1; 10 bases match TRBD2. V gave up 0 bases and J gave up 9 bases; unmatched junction bases: 6. Germline V lookup: CDR1 SGDLS, CDR2 YYNGEE. This CDR3 spans 15 amino acids. Here the CDR3 DNA reads TGTGCCAGCAGCGTAGGAACTAGCGGGGTCGGTGAGCAGTTCTTC. Translated: CASSVGTSGVGEQFF. The full variable domain, completed using reference TRBV9 and TRBJ2-1, is DSGVTQTPKHLITATGQRVTLRCSPRSGDLSVYWYQQSLDQGLQFLIQYYNGEERAKGNILERFSAQQFPDLHSELNLSSLELGDSALYFCASSVGTSGVGEQFFGPGTRLTVL.

This clone was counted many times. V is TRBV7-9 and J is TRBJ1-6; the D is unclear. The CDR3 extends over 13 amino acids. Trimming stripped 8 bases from V and 7 bases from J, with 12 bases between. The germline V gene encodes CDR1 SEHNR and CDR2 FQNEAQ (reference sequence). DNA for the CDR3: TGTGCCAGCGCTCTGAGTCCCAATTCACCCCTCCACTTT. Its translation: CASALSPNSPLHF.

This chain links TRBV29-1 with TRBJ1-3, with a possible D match to TRBD1 (6 bases). Germline V gene data show CDR1 as SQVTM and CDR2 as ANQGSEA. There are 14 residues in the CDR3. Trimming pared 4 bases from V and 2 bases from J, leaving 12 bases between. DNA of the CDR3: TGCAGCGTTGGGGCAGGGGAACCTGGAAACACCATATATTTT. This gives the protein CSVGAGEPGNTIYF.